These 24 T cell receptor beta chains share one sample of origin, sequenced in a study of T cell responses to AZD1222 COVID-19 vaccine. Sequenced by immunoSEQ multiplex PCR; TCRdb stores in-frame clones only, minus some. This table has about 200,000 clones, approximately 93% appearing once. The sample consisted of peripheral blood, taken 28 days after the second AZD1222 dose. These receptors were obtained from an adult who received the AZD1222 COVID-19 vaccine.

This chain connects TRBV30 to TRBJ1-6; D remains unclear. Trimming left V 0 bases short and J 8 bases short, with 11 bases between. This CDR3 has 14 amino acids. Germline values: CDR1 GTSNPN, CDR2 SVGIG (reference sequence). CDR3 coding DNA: TGTGCCTGGAGTGTTGTGGGTTTGTATTCACCCCTCCACTTT. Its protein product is CAWSVVGLYSPLHF.

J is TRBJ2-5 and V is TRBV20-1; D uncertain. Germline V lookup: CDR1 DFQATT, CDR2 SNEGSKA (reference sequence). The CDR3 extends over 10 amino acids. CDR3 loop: CSAYQETQYF. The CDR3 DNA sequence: TGCAGCGCATACCAAGAGACCCAGTACTTC.

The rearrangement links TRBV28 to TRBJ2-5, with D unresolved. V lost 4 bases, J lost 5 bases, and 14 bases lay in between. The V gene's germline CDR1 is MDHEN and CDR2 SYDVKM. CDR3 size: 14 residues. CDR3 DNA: TGTGCCAGCAGTTCGCATACCGTGGGGGAGACCCAGTACTTC. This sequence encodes CASSSHTVGETQYF.

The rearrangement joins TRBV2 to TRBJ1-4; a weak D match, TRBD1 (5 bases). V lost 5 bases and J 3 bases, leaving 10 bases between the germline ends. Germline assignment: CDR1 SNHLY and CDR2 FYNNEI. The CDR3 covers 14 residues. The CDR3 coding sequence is TGTGCCAGCAGTAACAGGAATCCTAATGAAAAACTGTTTTTT. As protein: CASSNRNPNEKLFF.

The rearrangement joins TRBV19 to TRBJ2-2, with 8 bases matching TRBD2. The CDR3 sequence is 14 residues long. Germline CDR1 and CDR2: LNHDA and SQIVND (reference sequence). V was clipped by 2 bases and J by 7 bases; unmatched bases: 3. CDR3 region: CASSIRGGGGELFF. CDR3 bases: TGTGCCAGTAGTATACGGGGGGGAGGCGGGGAGCTGTTTTTT.

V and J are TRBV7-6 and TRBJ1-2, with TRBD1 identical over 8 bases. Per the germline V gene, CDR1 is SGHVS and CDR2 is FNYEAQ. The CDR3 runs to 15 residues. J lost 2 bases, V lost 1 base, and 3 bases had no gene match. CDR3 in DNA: TGTGCCAGCAGCTTAGGGGACAGGTCCAACTATGGCTACACCTTC. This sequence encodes CASSLGDRSNYGYTF.

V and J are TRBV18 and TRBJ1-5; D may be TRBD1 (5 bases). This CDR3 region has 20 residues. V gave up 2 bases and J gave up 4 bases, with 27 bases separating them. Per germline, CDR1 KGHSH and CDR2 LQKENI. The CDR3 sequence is CASSPLGQGRGYNSNQPQHF. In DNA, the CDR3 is TGTGCCAGCTCACCATTGGGTCAGGGAAGAGGATACAACAGTAATCAGCCCCAGCATTTT.

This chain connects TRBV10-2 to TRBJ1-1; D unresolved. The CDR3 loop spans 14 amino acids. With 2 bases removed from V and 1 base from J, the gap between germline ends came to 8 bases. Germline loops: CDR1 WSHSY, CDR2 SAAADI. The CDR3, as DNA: TGCGCCAGCAGTGAGAGGAGAGCGAACACTGAAGCTTTCTTT. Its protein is CASSERRANTEAFF.

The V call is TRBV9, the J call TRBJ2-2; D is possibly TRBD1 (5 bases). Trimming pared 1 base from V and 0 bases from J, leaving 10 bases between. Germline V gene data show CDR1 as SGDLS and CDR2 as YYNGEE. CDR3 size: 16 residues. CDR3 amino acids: CASSVLRATNTGELFF. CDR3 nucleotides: TGTGCCAGCAGCGTACTCAGGGCCACGAACACCGGGGAGCTGTTTTTT.

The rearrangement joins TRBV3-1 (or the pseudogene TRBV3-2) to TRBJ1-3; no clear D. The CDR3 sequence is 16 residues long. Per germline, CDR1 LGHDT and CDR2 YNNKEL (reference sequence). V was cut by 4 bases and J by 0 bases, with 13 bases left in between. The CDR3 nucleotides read TGTGCCAGCAGCCCCCGTGAGGGAACCTCTGGAAACACCATATATTTT. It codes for CASSPREGTSGNTIYF.

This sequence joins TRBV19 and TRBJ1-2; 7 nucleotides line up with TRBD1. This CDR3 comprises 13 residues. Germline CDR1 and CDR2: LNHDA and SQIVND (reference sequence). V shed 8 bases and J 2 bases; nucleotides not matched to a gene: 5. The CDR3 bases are TGTGCCAGTTGCGGACAGGAGAACTATGGCTACACCTTC. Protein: CASCGQENYGYTF.

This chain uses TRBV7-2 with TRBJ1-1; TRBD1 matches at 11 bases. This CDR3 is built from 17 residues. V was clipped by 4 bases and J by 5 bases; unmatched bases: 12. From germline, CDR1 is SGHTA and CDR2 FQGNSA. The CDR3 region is CASSSPGQGAVGTEAFF. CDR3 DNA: TGTGCCAGCAGCTCTCCTGGACAGGGGGCTGTGGGGACTGAAGCTTTCTTT.

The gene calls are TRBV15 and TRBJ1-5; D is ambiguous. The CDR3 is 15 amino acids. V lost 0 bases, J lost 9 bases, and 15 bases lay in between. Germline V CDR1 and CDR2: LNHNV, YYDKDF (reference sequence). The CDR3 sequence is CATSREGDLQRPQHF. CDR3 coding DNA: TGTGCCACCAGCAGAGAAGGAGACCTGCAACGGCCCCAGCATTTT.

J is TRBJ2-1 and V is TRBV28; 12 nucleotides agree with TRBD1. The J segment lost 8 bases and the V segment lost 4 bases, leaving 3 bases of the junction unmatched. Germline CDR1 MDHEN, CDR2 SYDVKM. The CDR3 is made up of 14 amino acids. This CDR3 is CASSWGQGADEQFF. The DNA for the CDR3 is TGTGCCAGCAGTTGGGGACAGGGGGCGGATGAGCAGTTCTTC.

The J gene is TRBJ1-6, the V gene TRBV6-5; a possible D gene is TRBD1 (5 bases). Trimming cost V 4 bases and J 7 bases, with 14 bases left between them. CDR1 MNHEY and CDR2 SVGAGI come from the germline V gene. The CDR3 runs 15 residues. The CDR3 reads CASSLVWDQNSPLHF. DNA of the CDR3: TGTGCCAGCAGTTTAGTTTGGGACCAAAATTCACCCCTCCACTTT.

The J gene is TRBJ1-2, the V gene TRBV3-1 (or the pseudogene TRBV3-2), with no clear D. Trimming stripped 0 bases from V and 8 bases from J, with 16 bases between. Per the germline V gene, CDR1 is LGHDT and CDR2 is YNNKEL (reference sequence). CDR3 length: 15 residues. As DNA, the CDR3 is TGTGCCAGCAGCCAAGATTCCAAAGGGCGCCGAGGCTACACCTTC. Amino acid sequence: CASSQDSKGRRGYTF.

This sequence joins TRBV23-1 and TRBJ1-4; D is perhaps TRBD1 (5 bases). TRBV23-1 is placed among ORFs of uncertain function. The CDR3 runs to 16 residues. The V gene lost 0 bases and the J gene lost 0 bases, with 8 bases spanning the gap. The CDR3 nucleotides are TGCGCCAGCAGTCAATCGGGGCCCGCAACTAATGAAAAACTGTTTTTT. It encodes CASSQSGPATNEKLFF.

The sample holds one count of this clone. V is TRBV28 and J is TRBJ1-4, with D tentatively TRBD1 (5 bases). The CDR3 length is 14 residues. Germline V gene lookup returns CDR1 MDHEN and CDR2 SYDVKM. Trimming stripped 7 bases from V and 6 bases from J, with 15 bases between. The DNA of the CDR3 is TGTGCCAGCACCACAGGCAGGCGGTATGAAAAACTGTTTTTT. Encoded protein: CASTTGRRYEKLFF.

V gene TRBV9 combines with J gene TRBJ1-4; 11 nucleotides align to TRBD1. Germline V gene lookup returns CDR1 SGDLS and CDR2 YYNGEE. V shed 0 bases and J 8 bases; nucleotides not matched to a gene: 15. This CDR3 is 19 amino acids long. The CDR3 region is CASSVATGTGGSFREKLFF. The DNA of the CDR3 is TGTGCCAGCAGCGTAGCTACGGGGACAGGGGGATCGTTTCGGGAAAAACTGTTTTTT. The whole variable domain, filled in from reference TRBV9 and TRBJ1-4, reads DSGVTQTPKHLITATGQRVTLRCSPRSGDLSVYWYQQSLDQGLQFLIQYYNGEERAKGNILERFSAQQFPDLHSELNLSSLELGDSALYFCASSVATGTGGSFREKLFFGSGTQLSVL.

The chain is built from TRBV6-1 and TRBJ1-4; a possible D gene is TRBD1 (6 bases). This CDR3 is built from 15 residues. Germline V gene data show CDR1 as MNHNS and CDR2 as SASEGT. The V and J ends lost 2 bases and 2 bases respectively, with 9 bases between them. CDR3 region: CASSEYGGTNEKLFF. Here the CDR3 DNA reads TGTGCCAGCAGTGAATACGGGGGCACTAATGAAAAACTGTTTTTT.

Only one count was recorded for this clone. CDR3 bases: TGTGCCAGCAGCCAAGGATCGCAGGCGACCCCCCAGTACTTC. This gives the protein CASSQGSQATPQYF. The chain carries TRBV3-1 (or the pseudogene TRBV3-2) and TRBJ2-7; D is ambiguous. V lost 1 base and J lost 10, with 17 bases in between. Germline lookup yields CDR1 LGHDT and CDR2 YNNKEL (reference sequence). The CDR3 has 14 residues.

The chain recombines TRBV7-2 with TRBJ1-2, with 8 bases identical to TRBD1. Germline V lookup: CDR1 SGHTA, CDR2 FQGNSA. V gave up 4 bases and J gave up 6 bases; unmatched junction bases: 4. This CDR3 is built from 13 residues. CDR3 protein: CASSSQGADGYTF. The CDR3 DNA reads TGTGCCAGCAGCTCCCAGGGGGCAGATGGCTACACCTTC.

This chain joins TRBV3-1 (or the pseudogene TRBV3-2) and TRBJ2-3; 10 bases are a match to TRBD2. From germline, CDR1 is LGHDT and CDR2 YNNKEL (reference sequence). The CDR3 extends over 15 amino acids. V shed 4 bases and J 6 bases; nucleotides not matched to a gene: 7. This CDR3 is CASSRQAGGRDTQYF. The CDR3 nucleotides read TGTGCCAGCAGCCGACAAGCGGGGGGGCGGGATACGCAGTATTTT.

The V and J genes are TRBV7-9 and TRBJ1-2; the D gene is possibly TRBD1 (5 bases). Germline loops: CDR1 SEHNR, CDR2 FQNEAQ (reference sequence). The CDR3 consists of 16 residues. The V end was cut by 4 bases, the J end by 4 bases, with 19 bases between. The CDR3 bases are TGTGCCAGCAGCTCCGACCGGTTGGGACGGTCCTATGGCTACACCTTC. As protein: CASSSDRLGRSYGYTF. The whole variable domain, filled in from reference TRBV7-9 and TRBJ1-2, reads DTGVSQNPRHKITKRGQNVTFRCDPISEHNRLYWYRQTLGQGPEFLTYFQNEAQLEKSRLLSDRFSAERPKGSFSTLEIQRTEQGDSAMYLCASSSDRLGRSYGYTFGSGTRLTVV.